Presented here are 5 T cell receptor beta chains from one specimen sequenced in a study of blood T cell repertoires in COVID-19. This table comes from immunoSEQ multiplex PCR, and its TCRdb copy is limited to in-frame clones, with some not included. The sample holds 100,000 or so clones; just under 85% are singletons and the top ten take roughly 13%. Specimen: peripheral blood. The receptors were sampled from a man aged 50 to 59 with active or convalescent COVID-19.

The genes are TRBV5-1 and TRBJ2-2; 11 bases line up with TRBD1. V lost 4 bases and J lost 5; bases outside the gene matches: 4. The CDR3 loop spans 15 amino acids. Germline CDR1 is SGHRS and CDR2 is YFSETQ. The CDR3 spells CASSRTGGATGELFF. CDR3 nucleotides: TGCGCCAGCAGCCGGACAGGGGGCGCGACCGGGGAGCTGTTTTTT.

This clone was seen only a few times. The chain combines TRBV6-2 or TRBV6-3 with TRBJ1-4, with 8 bases matching TRBD1. Trimming at V came to 2 bases and at J to 4 bases, leaving 6 bases not matched to a gene. Germline V gene data show CDR1 as MNHEY and CDR2 as SVGEGT. The CDR3 covers 16 residues. This CDR3 is CASSYPPGQVNEKLFF. As DNA, the CDR3 is TGTGCCAGCAGTTACCCTCCGGGACAGGTTAATGAAAAACTGTTTTTT.

The V gene is TRBV18, the J gene TRBJ1-1, with no clear D. Trimming stripped 10 bases from V and 3 bases from J, with 18 bases between. The germline V gene has CDR1 KGHSH and CDR2 LQKENI. CDR3 length equals 14 residues. The CDR3 reads CATLSRRADTEAFF. The CDR3 region has the DNA TGTGCCACCCTGTCCCGGAGGGCGGACACTGAAGCTTTCTTT. Combining the CDR3 with reference TRBV18 and TRBJ1-1 gives the whole variable domain NAGVMQNPRHLVRRRGQEARLRCSPMKGHSHVYWYRQLPEEGLKFMVYLQKENIIDESGMPKERFSAEFPKEGPSILRIQQVVRGDSAAYFCATLSRRADTEAFFGQGTRLTVV.

This clone was found a few times. V gene TRBV7-9 combines with J gene TRBJ2-1, with TRBD2 matching over 14 bases. From germline, CDR1 is SEHNR and CDR2 FQNEAQ (reference sequence). This CDR3 comprises 13 residues. The V gene end was trimmed by 9 bases and the J gene end by 9 bases; junction bases not matched to a gene: 4. In DNA form, the CDR3 reads TGTGCCAGAGGTGGACTAGCGGGAGGTGAGCAGTTCTTC. Amino acids: CARGGLAGGEQFF.

This chain links TRBV4-1 with TRBJ1-2; the match to TRBD1 covers 8 bases. Trimming took 3 bases from V and 8 from J; bases not matched to a gene: 17. This CDR3 region has 17 residues. Germline V gene sequence: CDR1 MGHRA, CDR2 YSYEKL. DNA for the CDR3: TGCGCCAGCAGCCACCCCGATATGACTAGGACAGGGAACGGCTACACCTTC. This sequence encodes CASSHPDMTRTGNGYTF.